The clone carrying this TCR beta chain showed up just a few times. Its target is not known. The sample contains more than one DNA sequence encoding this CDR3. These data come from a study of shared clonotypes between healthy human individuals. General study results and limits: Generation probability values for non-shared clonotypes were lower than those for clonotypes shared by all four donors.

CD45RO negativity and positive selection for CCR7 defined naive CD8 cells, a population that excluded terminally differentiated effector memory CD45RA+ cells. Per sorted-subset replicate PCR, input was approximately 0.2 ug DNA, representing around 30,000 T cell genomes. Original processing notes: Junction-only sequences without quality scores were provided by ImmunoSEQ, so filtering was different. Assay: immunoSEQ multiplex PCR; the TCRdb copy retains only in-frame clones and omits some. D and trimming come from the DNA, and the V and J calls and clone size come from that table. Among around 1,900,000 clones listed, roughly 95% were seen once. This sequence was found in a man between 18 and 29 years old in good health. Some clones in this sample may be carry-over from other donors' samples. The sequenced sample consisted of naive CD8+ T cells from PBMCs.

The CDR3 region is CASSYSGQGNTEAFF. CDR3 nucleotides: TGTGCCAGCAGTTACTCGGGACAGGGGAACACTGAAGCTTTCTTT. The chain uses TRBV6-5 and TRBJ1-1; 9 positions agree with TRBD1. V shed 0 bases, J shed 1 base, and the junction held 0 bases outside the gene matches. This CDR3 has 15 amino acids. The V gene's germline CDR1 is MNHEY and CDR2 SVGAGI.